What follows are 27 T cell receptor beta chains derived from one specimen sequenced in a study of T cell responses to AZD1222 COVID-19 vaccine. Sequenced by immunoSEQ multiplex PCR; TCRdb stores in-frame clones only, minus some. The data contain roughly 150,000 clones, 75% to 95% of them singletons. Here the sequenced sample was peripheral blood, taken on day 0 of AZD1222 vaccination. These receptor sequences come from an adult in good health.

The chain uses TRBV6-5 and TRBJ2-2; 10 bases fit TRBD2. The germline V gene encodes CDR1 MNHEY and CDR2 SVGAGI. Germline trimming cut 11 bases from V and 8 bases from J; bases unmatched to any gene: 5. The CDR3 runs 12 residues. CDR3 in DNA: TGTGCCTCTAGCGGGAGTGTAGGGGAGCTGTTTTTT. Translated: CASSGSVGELFF.

The chain joins TRBV12-3 or TRBV12-4 to TRBJ1-2; D call uncertain. Trimming removed 0 bases from V and 6 bases from J, with 5 bases in between. The CDR3 has 12 residues. CDR3 DNA sequence: TGTGCCAGCAGTTTAGCGTACCATGGCTACACCTTC. It codes for CASSLAYHGYTF.

This clone was seen once. V usage is TRBV7-2 and J usage is TRBJ1-2; possible D gene TRBD1, 5 bases. Germline CDR1 is SGHTA and CDR2 is FQGNSA. This CDR3 has 15 residues. Trimming left V 3 bases short and J 0 bases short, with 11 bases between. CDR3 in amino acids: CASSFRQTPNYGYTF. DNA for the CDR3: TGTGCCAGCAGCTTCCGACAGACCCCTAACTATGGCTACACCTTC.

This clone appeared a few times. This sequence joins TRBV6-2 or TRBV6-3 and TRBJ1-2, with a tentative D call TRBD1 (6 bases). This CDR3 is built from 15 residues. V lost 1 base and J lost 3, with 12 bases in between. The germline V gene has CDR1 MNHEY and CDR2 SVGEGT. Here the CDR3 reads CASSYWGPGDYGYTF. The CDR3 bases are TGTGCCAGCAGTTACTGGGGGCCCGGGGACTATGGCTACACCTTC.

V usage is TRBV5-1 and J usage is TRBJ1-3; 10 bases match TRBD1. The CDR3 totals 19 residues. Trimming at V came to 5 bases and at J to 0 bases, leaving 14 bases not matched to a gene. Germline V CDR1 and CDR2: SGHRS, YFSETQ. The chain's CDR3 is CASSPEGDRGDNSGNTIYF. The CDR3 nucleotides are TGCGCCAGCAGTCCGGAGGGGGACAGGGGCGACAACTCTGGAAACACCATATATTTT.

V usage is TRBV18 and J usage is TRBJ2-7; D is perhaps TRBD2 (5 bases). CDR1 and CDR2 (germline): KGHSH, LQKENI. This CDR3 is built from 13 residues. Trimming stripped 3 bases from V and 5 bases from J, with 11 bases between. This CDR3 is CASSPRRLDEQYF. In nucleotides, the CDR3 is TGTGCCAGCTCACCCAGGAGGCTCGACGAGCAGTACTTC.

This clone is a singleton in its sample. V is TRBV19 and J is TRBJ1-1; TRBD1 agrees at 7 bases. The CDR3 runs 14 residues. Germline loops: CDR1 LNHDA, CDR2 SQIVND (reference sequence). V trimming: 7 bases; J trimming: 5 bases; junction bases outside the gene matches: 10. The CDR3 here is CASIPTGFGTEAFF. CDR3 coding DNA: TGTGCCAGTATCCCGACAGGGTTCGGGACTGAAGCTTTCTTT.

The chain carries TRBV28 and TRBJ2-5; TRBD2 agrees at 7 bases. The CDR3 consists of 16 residues. The V and J ends lost 1 base and 0 bases, in that order; junction bases with no gene match: 5. Germline V gene sequence: CDR1 MDHEN, CDR2 SYDVKM. CDR3: CASSLLGGINQETQYF. The CDR3 DNA is TGTGCCAGCAGTTTATTGGGGGGGATAAACCAAGAGACCCAGTACTTC. Using reference TRBV28 and TRBJ2-5 for the parts outside the CDR3, the full variable domain is DVKVTQSSRYLVKRTGEKVFLECVQDMDHENMFWYRQDPGLGLRLIYFSYDVKMKEKGDIPEGYSVSREKKERFSLILESASTNQTSMYLCASSLLGGINQETQYFGPGTRLLVL.

This rearrangement joins TRBV6-5 to TRBJ2-7; 14 bases are a match to TRBD2. Looked up from germline, CDR1 is MNHEY and CDR2 is SVGAGI. The CDR3 sequence is 14 residues long. The junction had 8 bases not matched to a gene; V was cut back by 6 bases and J by 10 bases. CDR3 in amino acids: CASRQGLAGGQQYF. As DNA, the CDR3 is TGTGCCAGCAGACAAGGACTAGCGGGAGGTCAACAGTACTTC.

This rearrangement joins TRBV5-1 to TRBJ2-1; D ambiguous. CDR3 length: 15 residues. The germline gives CDR1 SGHRS, CDR2 YFSETQ. Trimming shortened V by 4 bases and J by 7 bases, and 18 bases separated the two germline ends. DNA of the CDR3: TGCGCCAGCAGCCCCTTGCCGGCTCTGGGTAATGAGCAGTTCTTC. It encodes CASSPLPALGNEQFF.

The genes are TRBV13 and TRBJ2-4; 7 bases agree with TRBD2. The CDR3 consists of 19 residues. Germline V gene sequence: CDR1 PRHDT, CDR2 FYEKMQ (reference sequence). The V segment lost 8 bases and the J segment 0 bases; nucleotides outside the gene matches: 19. CDR3 region: CASSQRGERGKGAKNIQYF. In DNA, the CDR3 is TGTGCCAGCTCCCAACGGGGGGAAAGGGGTAAAGGAGCCAAAAACATTCAGTACTTC.

The V gene is TRBV6-2 or TRBV6-3, the J gene TRBJ2-5; 9 bases map to TRBD2. Germline loops: CDR1 MNHEY, CDR2 SVGEGT. With V trimmed by 4 bases and J by 8 bases, 11 bases remained unmatched. The length of the CDR3 is 15 residues. CDR3 residues: CASSSGTSPPGTQYF. In nucleotides, the CDR3 is TGTGCCAGCAGTTCCGGGACTAGCCCCCCTGGTACCCAGTACTTC.

The rearrangement uses TRBV28 and TRBJ1-1; unclear D gene. Trimming removed 6 bases from V and 7 bases from J, with 15 bases in between. This CDR3 is 13 amino acids long. CDR1 MDHEN and CDR2 SYDVKM come from the germline V gene. In nucleotides, the CDR3 is TGTGCCAGCAGCCCCGGAGTGGGATTTGAAGCTTTCTTT. Protein sequence: CASSPGVGFEAFF.

This chain uses TRBV2 with TRBJ2-4; the match to TRBD1 covers 9 bases. The CDR3 covers 19 residues. The J segment lost 3 bases and the V segment lost 6 bases, leaving 18 bases of the junction unmatched. Germline CDR1 SNHLY, CDR2 FYNNEI. CDR3 bases: TGTGCCAGCAGGGGGACAGGGTTTCTTCCTACGAGTGTCAAAAACATTCAGTACTTC. This codes for CASRGTGFLPTSVKNIQYF.

The chain combines TRBV4-2 with TRBJ2-3, with 7 nucleotides matching TRBD2. The junction had 8 bases not matched to a gene; V was cut back by 4 bases and J by 4 bases. Germline CDR1 is LGHNA and CDR2 is YNFKEQ. The CDR3 is 15 residues long. The CDR3 DNA reads TGTGCCAGCAGCCGGGTGGAGCGGGAATCAGATACGCAGTATTTT. Its protein is CASSRVERESDTQYF.

CDR3 DNA: TGTGCCAGCAGCTTCGACAGACTCAACACTGAAGCTTTCTTT. The encoded protein is CASSFDRLNTEAFF. The chain links TRBV27 to TRBJ1-1, with D possibly matching TRBD1 (5 bases). CDR3 length equals 14 residues. CDR1 and CDR2 (germline): MNHEY, SMNVEV (reference sequence). Trimming took off 6 bases at V and 2 bases at J, with 13 bases between the two ends.

V gene TRBV11-3 combines with J gene TRBJ2-1; 7 positions match TRBD1. The CDR3 is made up of 15 amino acids. Looked up from germline, CDR1 is SGHNT and CDR2 is YENEEA. The V and J ends lost 5 bases and 4 bases, in that order; junction bases with no gene match: 8. CDR3 protein: CASSAPGQLYNEQFF. CDR3 DNA sequence: TGTGCCAGCAGCGCACCGGGACAGCTATACAATGAGCAGTTCTTC.

V and J are TRBV5-6 and TRBJ1-1, with unresolved D. Deletions cut 4 bases from V and 0 bases from J, with 13 bases between. The CDR3 sequence is 15 residues long. Germline lookup yields CDR1 SGHDT and CDR2 YYEEEE. The CDR3 sequence: CASSAGVRMNTEAFF. Written as DNA, the CDR3 is TGTGCCAGCAGCGCGGGTGTCAGGATGAACACTGAAGCTTTCTTT.

The chain uses TRBV28 and TRBJ2-2; no reliable D call. CDR1 and CDR2 (germline): MDHEN, SYDVKM. CDR3 length equals 18 residues. Between the trimmed V and J ends, which lost 4 bases and 0 bases, there was a span of 18 bases. The CDR3 sequence is CASSSHRVQLTNTGELFF. The CDR3 coding sequence is TGTGCCAGCAGTTCCCACCGGGTACAGCTTACGAACACCGGGGAGCTGTTTTTT.

The chain links TRBV28 to TRBJ1-3; no firm D call. Germline-derived CDR1 and CDR2 are MDHEN and SYDVKM. Trimming pared 3 bases from V and 2 bases from J, leaving 11 bases between. The CDR3 has 15 residues. CDR3 region: CASSFGSTTGNTIYF. In nucleotides, the CDR3 is TGTGCCAGCAGTTTTGGATCGACGACTGGAAACACCATATATTTT. The full variable domain, with the rest looked up from reference TRBV28 and TRBJ1-3, is DVKVTQSSRYLVKRTGEKVFLECVQDMDHENMFWYRQDPGLGLRLIYFSYDVKMKEKGDIPEGYSVSREKKERFSLILESASTNQTSMYLCASSFGSTTGNTIYFGEGSWLTVV.

The V gene is TRBV5-1, the J gene TRBJ1-2; D gene unclear. CDR3 length: 13 amino acids. The V and J ends lost 0 bases and 6 bases respectively, with 9 bases between them. CDR1 and CDR2 from the germline V gene are SGHRS and YFSETQ. The CDR3 DNA follows: TGCGCCAGCAGCTTGGAAGGGAACAATGGCTACACCTTC. Amino acids: CASSLEGNNGYTF.

This chain links TRBV14 with TRBJ2-3, with D perhaps TRBD1 (5 bases). V was pared by 4 bases and J by 3 bases, with 17 bases between. The CDR3 is made up of 16 amino acids. The germline V gene has CDR1 SGHDN and CDR2 FVKESK. The CDR3 protein is CASSLQGSSWTDTQYF. As DNA, the CDR3 is TGTGCCAGCAGCCTCCAGGGTTCGAGTTGGACAGATACGCAGTATTTT.

This clone was seen a few times. This chain uses TRBV6-5 with TRBJ2-7, with TRBD1 matching 7 bases. This CDR3 has 15 amino acids. J gave up 6 bases and V 0 bases, and 8 bases lay outside the gene matches. Germline loops: CDR1 MNHEY, CDR2 SVGAGI. In nucleotides, the CDR3 is TGTGCCAGCAGTTACTCCACCGACAGGGTGGCCGAGCAGTACTTC. Amino acids: CASSYSTDRVAEQYF.

The chain is built from TRBV15 and TRBJ2-3; 8 bases are a match to TRBD2. CDR1 is LNHNV, CDR2 YYDKDF, per germline (reference sequence). V lost 6 bases, J lost 6 bases, and 5 bases stayed unmatched. The CDR3 totals 13 residues. The CDR3 DNA sequence: TGTGCCACCAGGCGGGAGGCCCGGGATACGCAGTATTTT. It encodes CATRREARDTQYF.

This chain links TRBV5-1 with TRBJ1-2; TRBD1 matches at 8 bases. The CDR3 totals 15 residues. V lost 4 bases to trimming and J lost 7 bases; unmatched junction nucleotides: 12. The germline V gene encodes CDR1 SGHRS and CDR2 YFSETQ. The CDR3 spells CASSPGSGQGLGYTF. In DNA form, the CDR3 reads TGCGCCAGCAGCCCGGGTTCTGGACAGGGACTTGGCTACACCTTC.

CDR3 amino acids: CASSPPARIVAGMREQYF. Written as DNA, the CDR3 is TGTGCCAGCAGTCCACCGGCTCGTATCGTGGCAGGGATGCGGGAGCAGTACTTC. The chain recombines TRBV28 with TRBJ2-7; D may be TRBD1 (5 bases). The V gene lost 5 bases and the J gene lost 7 bases, with 30 bases spanning the gap. The CDR3 length is 18 residues. Germline V gives CDR1 MDHEN, CDR2 SYDVKM.

The chain combines TRBV10-3 with TRBJ2-7; tentatively, D is TRBD2 (5 bases). Germline loops: CDR1 ENHRY, CDR2 SYGVKD. V was pared by 8 bases and J by 0 bases, with 8 bases between. CDR3 length: 12 amino acids. CDR3 sequence: CAIRDFSYEQYF. CDR3 coding DNA: TGTGCCATCCGGGATTTCTCCTACGAGCAGTACTTC.